This paragraph covers one T cell receptor beta chain sequence. Antigen specificity is unknown. This sample is drawn from a study of cytomegalovirus exposure and HLA in healthy donors. Germline V gene lookup returns CDR1 SEHNR and CDR2 FQNEAQ (reference sequence). This CDR3 is 12 amino acids long. V shed 5 bases and J shed 7 bases, with 9 bases lying between them. Among the roughly 120 subjects of the validation cohort, separate from the approximately 700-subject first cohort, were the donors. Sequencing used immunoSEQ multiplex PCR; TCRdb keeps in-frame clones, though not all of them. The sample lists about 73,000 clones; 70% to 90% were seen once. Overall study findings and caveats: Clusters of TCRs from the first cohort tended to co-occur in the roughly 120 validation repertoires (as a later analysis found). Using the classifier, cytomegalovirus status was reportedly diagnosed with high specificity and sensitivity.

This chain links TRBV7-9 with TRBJ2-1, with D maybe TRBD1 (5 bases). Sequencing used PBMCs. The receptor was isolated from a young woman in good health and CMV-seropositive. The CDR3 region is CASSPDINEQFF. CDR3 bases: TGTGCCAGCAGCCCGGACATAAATGAGCAGTTCTTC.